The T cell receptor (beta chain) described here comes from a study of T cell responses to AZD1222 COVID-19 vaccine (dated by TCRdb to the early 2020s). With respect to the entire study: TCR sequencing covered fewer than 250 trial participants: approximately 200 given two doses of AZD1222 and some 25 given two doses of MenACWY control vaccine. Enrollment into the trials was organized by age into subgroups of 18-55, 56-69 and 70-plus years, and those subgroups contained approximately 160, 26 and 62 TCR-sequenced participants, respectively. What the work shows at the level of the full study, not this receptor alone: Reportedly, close to half of the unique spike-specific TCRs recognized epitopes lying outside the regions that are mutated in the B.1.351 and B.1.1.7 variants. In the small 56-69-year group, the increase in depth fell short of significance, most likely because of low power. Participants were mostly white British, with more females than males. The authors suggested clonal diversity may have been underestimated. After two AZD1222 doses, both the breadth and the depth of spike-specific TCRs were significantly higher than at day 0 and than in MenACWY recipients. Because no samples from the day 14 peak response were available, repertoires could be characterized only after the peak T cell response. CD4 TCRs associated with the vaccine covered the entire spike protein, and the dominant responses were in regions 160-218 and 743-854. Conclusions about previously exposed vaccinees were limited because only six AZD1222 recipients were SARS-CoV-2 seropositive at baseline.

The CDR3 regions of human TCRbeta chains were analyzed by immunosequencing. The authors processed their data as follows. Repertoire TCRs were checked for matches against a reference library of SARS-CoV-2-specific TCRs that had been generated using the MIRA antigen-specificity platform. Breadth was defined as the fraction of unique TCRs that were SARS-CoV-2-associated. Depth was defined as the fraction of total T cells that were SARS-CoV-2-associated. Using the MIRA data, every spike-specific TCR was mapped to the spike region that the TCR reacted to and assigned to either a CD4 or a CD8 class. Log10-transformed breadth and depth values were compared by one-way ANOVA with Sidak's multiple comparisons tests. TCRdb provides this immuneACCESS table in a form limited to in-frame rearrangements. Some clones are lacking; in checked studies, under half of them reflect an unresolved V gene, and why the rest are absent is not known. The V and J calls and the clone size are those of that table, but D and trimming were determined from the DNA. In this sample the table shows some 150,000 clones, 75% to 95% of which occur a single time. The top ten hold about 3.3% of the sample.

Worth noting for this clone: What antigen it recognizes has not been identified. No base qualities exist here, and no much larger clone lies one base off it.

In light of the paper, this sample's time point label describes: about 28 days (+/-7) after the second vaccine dose. Because spike-specific TCR depth and breadth did not differ between the two schedules, AZD1222 recipients who got a second dose at roughly 4 weeks were pooled with those who got a second dose at roughly 12 weeks. Samples from vaccinated people were obtained from the UK trials COV001 and COV002, which included a single-blind randomized controlled phase 2/3 trial of AZD1222 (ChAdOx1 nCoV-19) in healthy adults. For TCRbeta chain sequencing, PBMC samples from trial participants were taken at day 0 and at day 28 after the second dose. At the junction V is shortened by 0 bases and J by 7 bases, with 25 bases in between. The germline V gene gives CDR1 as MNHEY and CDR2 as SVGEGT. The CDR3 spans 19 residues, from the cysteine through the phenylalanine. Just CDR3 DNA is preserved here, 57 bases in frame from base 1.

This chain is built from TRBV6-2 or TRBV6-3 and TRBJ2-1; the D gene is perhaps TRBD1 or TRBD2, each of them matching over 6 bases. The sample here was peripheral blood, taken 28 days after the second AZD1222 dose. This TCR derives from an adult who received the AZD1222 COVID-19 vaccine. The bases read TGTGCCAGCAGTTACTCCGGTGGAGGGGGAGGCCCCCGGTTGAATGAGCAGTTCTTC. Its protein reads: CASSYSGGGGGPRLNEQFF.